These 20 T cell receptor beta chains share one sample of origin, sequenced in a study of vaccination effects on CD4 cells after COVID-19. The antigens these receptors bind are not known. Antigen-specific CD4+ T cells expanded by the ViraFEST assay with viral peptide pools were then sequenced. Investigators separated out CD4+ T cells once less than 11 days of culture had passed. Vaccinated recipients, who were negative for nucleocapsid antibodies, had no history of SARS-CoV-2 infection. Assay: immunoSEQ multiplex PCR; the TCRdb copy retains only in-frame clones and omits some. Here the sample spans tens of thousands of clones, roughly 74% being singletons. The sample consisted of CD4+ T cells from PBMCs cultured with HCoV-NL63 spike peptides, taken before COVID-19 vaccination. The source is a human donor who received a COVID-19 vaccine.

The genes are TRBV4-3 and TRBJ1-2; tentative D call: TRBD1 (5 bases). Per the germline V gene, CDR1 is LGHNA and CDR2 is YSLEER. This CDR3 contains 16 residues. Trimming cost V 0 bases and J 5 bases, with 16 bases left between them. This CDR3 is CASSQERFRARYGYTF. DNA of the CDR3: TGCGCCAGCAGCCAAGAGAGGTTCAGGGCCCGTTATGGCTACACCTTC.

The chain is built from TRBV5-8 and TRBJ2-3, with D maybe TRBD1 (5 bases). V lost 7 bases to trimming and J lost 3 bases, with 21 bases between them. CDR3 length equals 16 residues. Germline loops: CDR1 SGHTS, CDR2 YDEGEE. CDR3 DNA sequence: TGTGCCAGCCCCTCTTTCCTTCAGGGCGCAACAGATACGCAGTATTTT. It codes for CASPSFLQGATDTQYF.

This CDR3 reads CASRPADRTGELFF. As DNA, the CDR3 is TGTGCCAGCAGACCAGCGGACAGAACCGGGGAGCTGTTTTTT. The chain uses TRBV7-3 and TRBJ2-2, with a possible D match to TRBD1 (6 bases). Germline V lookup: CDR1 SGHTA, CDR2 FQGTGA. Trimming shortened V by 6 bases and J by 5 bases, and 13 bases separated the two germline ends. The CDR3 is made up of 14 amino acids.

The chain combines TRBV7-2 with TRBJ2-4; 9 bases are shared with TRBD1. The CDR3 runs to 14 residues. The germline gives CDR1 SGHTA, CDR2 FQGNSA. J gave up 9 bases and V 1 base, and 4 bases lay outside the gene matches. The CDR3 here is CASSLGTGEGIQYF. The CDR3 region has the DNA TGTGCCAGCAGCTTAGGGACAGGGGAAGGCATTCAGTACTTC.

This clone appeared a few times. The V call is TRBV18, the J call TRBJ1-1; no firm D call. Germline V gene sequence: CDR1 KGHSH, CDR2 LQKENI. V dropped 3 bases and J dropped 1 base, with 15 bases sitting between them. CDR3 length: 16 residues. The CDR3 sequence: CASSPPVGMGNTEAFF. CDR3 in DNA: TGTGCCAGCTCACCCCCTGTTGGGATGGGGAACACTGAAGCTTTCTTT.

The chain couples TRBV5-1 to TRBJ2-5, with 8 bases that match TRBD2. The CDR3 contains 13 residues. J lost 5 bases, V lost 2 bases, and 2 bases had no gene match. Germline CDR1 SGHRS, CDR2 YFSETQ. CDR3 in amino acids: CASSLAGVETQYF. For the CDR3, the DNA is TGCGCCAGCAGCTTAGCGGGGGTTGAGACCCAGTACTTC.

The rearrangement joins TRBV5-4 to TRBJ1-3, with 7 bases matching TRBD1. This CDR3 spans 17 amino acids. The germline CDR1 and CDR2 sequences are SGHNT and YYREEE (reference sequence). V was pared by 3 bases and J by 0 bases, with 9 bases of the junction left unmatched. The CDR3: CASSSQTGTISGNTIYF. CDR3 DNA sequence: TGTGCCAGCAGCTCCCAGACAGGGACGATCTCTGGAAACACCATATATTTT.

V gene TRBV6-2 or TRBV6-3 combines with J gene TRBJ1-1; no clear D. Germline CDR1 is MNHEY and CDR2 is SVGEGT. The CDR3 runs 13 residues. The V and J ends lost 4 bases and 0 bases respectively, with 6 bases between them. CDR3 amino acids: CASSFYLNTEAFF. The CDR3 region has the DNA TGTGCCAGCAGTTTCTATTTGAACACTGAAGCTTTCTTT.

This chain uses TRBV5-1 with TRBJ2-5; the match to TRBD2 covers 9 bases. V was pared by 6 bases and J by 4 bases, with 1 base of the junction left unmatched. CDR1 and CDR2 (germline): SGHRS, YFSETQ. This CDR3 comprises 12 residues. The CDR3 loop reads CASKTSGETQYF. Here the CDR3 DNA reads TGCGCCAGCAAGACTAGCGGAGAGACCCAGTACTTC.

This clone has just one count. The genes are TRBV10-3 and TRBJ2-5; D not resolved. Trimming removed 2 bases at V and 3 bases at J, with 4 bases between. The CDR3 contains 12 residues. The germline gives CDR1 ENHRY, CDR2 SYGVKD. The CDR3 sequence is CAISEVEETQYF. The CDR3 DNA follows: TGTGCCATCAGTGAGGTCGAAGAGACCCAGTACTTC.

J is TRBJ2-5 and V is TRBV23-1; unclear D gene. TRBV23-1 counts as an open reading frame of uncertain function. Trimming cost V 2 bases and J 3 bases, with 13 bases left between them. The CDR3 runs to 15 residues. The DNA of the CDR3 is TGCGCCAGCAGTCAAATTCGCTGGATCAAAGAGACCCAGTACTTC. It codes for CASSQIRWIKETQYF.

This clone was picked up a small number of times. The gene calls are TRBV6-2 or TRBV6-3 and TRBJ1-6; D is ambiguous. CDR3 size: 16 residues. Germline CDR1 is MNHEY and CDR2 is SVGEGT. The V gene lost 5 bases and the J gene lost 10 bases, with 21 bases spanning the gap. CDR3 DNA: TGTGCCAGCAGTGGCCTTCGTCCTGAACTTGGATCACCCCTCCACTTT. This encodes CASSGLRPELGSPLHF.

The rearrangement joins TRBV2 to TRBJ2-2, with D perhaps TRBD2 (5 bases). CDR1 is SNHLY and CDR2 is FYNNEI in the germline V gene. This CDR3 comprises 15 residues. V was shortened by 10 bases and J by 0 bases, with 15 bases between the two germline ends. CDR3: CATTTPGTNTGELFF. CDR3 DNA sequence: TGTGCCACCACAACTCCGGGAACGAACACCGGGGAGCTGTTTTTT. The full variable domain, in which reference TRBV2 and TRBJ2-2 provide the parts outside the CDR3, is EPEVTQTPSHQVTQMGQEVILRCVPISNHLYFYWYRQILGQKVEFLVSFYNNEISEKSEIFDDQFSVERPDGSNFTLKIRSTKLEDSAMYFCATTTPGTNTGELFFGEGSRLTVL.

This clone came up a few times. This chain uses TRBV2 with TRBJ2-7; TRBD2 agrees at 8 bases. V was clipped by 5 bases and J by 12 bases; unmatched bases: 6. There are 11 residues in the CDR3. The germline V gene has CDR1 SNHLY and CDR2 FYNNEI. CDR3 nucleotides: TGTGCCAGCAGTCCTGGACTAGCCTCGTACGTC. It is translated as CASSPGLASYV.

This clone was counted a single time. CDR3 protein: CSAYRQGAGTTF. CDR3 DNA sequence: TGCAGCGCTTACCGACAGGGGGCAGGTACAACCTTC. The chain recombines TRBV29-1 with TRBJ1-2; 10 bases align to TRBD1. The CDR3 runs 12 residues. Germline V lookup: CDR1 SQVTM, CDR2 ANQGSEA. V gave up 7 bases and J gave up 14 bases; unmatched junction bases: 13. Complete variable domain (other parts from reference TRBV29-1 and TRBJ1-2): SAVISQKPSRDICQRGTSLTIQCQVDSQVTMMFWYRQQPGQSLTLIATANQGSEATYESGFVIDKFPISRPNLTFSTLTVSNMSPEDSSIYLCSAYRQGAGTTFGSGTRLTVV.

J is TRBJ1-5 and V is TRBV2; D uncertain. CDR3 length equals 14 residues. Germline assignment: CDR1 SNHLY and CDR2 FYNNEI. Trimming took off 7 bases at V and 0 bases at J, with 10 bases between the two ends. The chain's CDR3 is CASNVGNSNQPQHF. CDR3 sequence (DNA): TGTGCCAGCAATGTCGGAAATAGCAATCAGCCCCAGCATTTT.

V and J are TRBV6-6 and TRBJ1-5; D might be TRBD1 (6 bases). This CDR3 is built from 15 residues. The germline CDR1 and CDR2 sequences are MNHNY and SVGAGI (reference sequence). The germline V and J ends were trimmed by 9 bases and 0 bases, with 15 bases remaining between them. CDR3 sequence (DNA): TGTGCCAGTACGAAAGGGGGAAATAGCAATCAGCCCCAGCATTTT. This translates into CASTKGGNSNQPQHF.

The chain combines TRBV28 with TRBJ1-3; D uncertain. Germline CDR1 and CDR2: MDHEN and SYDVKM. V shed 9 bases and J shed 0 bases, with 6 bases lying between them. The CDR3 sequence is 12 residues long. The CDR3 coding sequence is TGTGCCAGTCAAAGCTCTGGAAACACCATATATTTT. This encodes CASQSSGNTIYF. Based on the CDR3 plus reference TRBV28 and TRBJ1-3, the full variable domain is DVKVTQSSRYLVKRTGEKVFLECVQDMDHENMFWYRQDPGLGLRLIYFSYDVKMKEKGDIPEGYSVSREKKERFSLILESASTNQTSMYLCASQSSGNTIYFGEGSWLTVV.

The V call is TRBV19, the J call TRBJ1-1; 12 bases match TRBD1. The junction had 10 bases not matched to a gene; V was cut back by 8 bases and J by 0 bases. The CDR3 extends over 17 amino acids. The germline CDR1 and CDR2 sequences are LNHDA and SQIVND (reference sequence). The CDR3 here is CASRPGTGGAMNTEAFF. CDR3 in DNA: TGTGCCAGTCGGCCCGGGACAGGGGGCGCCATGAACACTGAAGCTTTCTTT.

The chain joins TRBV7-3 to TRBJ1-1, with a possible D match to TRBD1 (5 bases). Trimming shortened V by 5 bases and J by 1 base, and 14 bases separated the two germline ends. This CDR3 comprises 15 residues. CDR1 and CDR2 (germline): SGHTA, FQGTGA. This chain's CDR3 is CASSPRGGRNTEAFF. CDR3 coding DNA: TGTGCCAGCAGCCCCCGGGGCGGCAGGAACACTGAAGCTTTCTTT.